This T cell receptor (beta chain) was retrieved from a study of graft-versus-host responses after intestinal transplantation. The germline CDR1 and CDR2 sequences are SGHDT and YYEEEE. The CDR3 consists of 13 residues. V shed 2 bases, J shed 8 bases, and the junction held 4 bases outside the gene matches. With respect to this clone: Its antigen is as yet unknown.

The table came from immunoSEQ multiplex PCR; TCRdb's copy has only in-frame clones and leaves some out. The sample shows tens of thousands of clones, about nine tenths of them seen only once. The source material was unstimulated CD8+ T cells sorted from spleen or lymph node cells, sampled before transplant. The chain employs TRBV5-6 and TRBJ1-2, with 9 nucleotides matching TRBD1. The receptor was isolated from a human donor who was the organ donor for an intestinal transplant. In DNA form, the CDR3 reads TGTGCCAGCAGCTTTGGGACAGGGCCGGGCTACACCTTC. The encoded protein is CASSFGTGPGYTF.